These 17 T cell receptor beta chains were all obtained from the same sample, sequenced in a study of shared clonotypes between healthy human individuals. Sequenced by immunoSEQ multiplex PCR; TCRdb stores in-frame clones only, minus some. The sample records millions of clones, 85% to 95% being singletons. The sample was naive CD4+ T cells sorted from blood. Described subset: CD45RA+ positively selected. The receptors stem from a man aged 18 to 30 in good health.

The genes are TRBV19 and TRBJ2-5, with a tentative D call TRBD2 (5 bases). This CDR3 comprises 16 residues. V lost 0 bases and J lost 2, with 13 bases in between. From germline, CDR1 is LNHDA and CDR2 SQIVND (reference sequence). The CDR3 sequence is CASSIDHLRTQETQYF. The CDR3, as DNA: TGTGCCAGTAGTATAGATCACCTGAGGACTCAAGAGACCCAGTACTTC.

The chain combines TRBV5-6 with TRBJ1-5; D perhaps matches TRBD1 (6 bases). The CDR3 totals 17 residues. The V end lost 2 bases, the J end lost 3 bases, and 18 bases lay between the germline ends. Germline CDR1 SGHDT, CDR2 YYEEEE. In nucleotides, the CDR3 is TGTGCCAGCAGCTTTTTAGGGAGAGGGGGATTCAATCAGCCCCAGCATTTT. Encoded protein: CASSFLGRGGFNQPQHF.

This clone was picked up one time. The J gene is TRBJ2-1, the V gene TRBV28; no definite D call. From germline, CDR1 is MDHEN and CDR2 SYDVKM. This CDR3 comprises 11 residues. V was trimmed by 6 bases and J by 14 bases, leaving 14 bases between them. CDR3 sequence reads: CASRNSRLEFF. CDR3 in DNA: TGTGCCAGCAGGAACTCTAGGTTGGAGTTCTTC.

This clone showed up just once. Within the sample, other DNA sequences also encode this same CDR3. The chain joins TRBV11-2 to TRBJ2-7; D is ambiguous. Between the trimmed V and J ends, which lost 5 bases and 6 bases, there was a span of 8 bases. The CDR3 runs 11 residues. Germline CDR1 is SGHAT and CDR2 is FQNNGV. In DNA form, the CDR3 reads TGTGCCAGCAGCCCCAAAAGCGAGCAGTACTTC. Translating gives CASSPKSEQYF.

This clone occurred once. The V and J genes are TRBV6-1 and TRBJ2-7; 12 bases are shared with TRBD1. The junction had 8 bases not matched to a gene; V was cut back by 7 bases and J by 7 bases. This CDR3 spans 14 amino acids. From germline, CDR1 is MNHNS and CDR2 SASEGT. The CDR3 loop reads CASTPGQGAREQYF. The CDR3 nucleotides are TGTGCCAGCACTCCGGGACAGGGGGCTCGGGAGCAGTACTTC.

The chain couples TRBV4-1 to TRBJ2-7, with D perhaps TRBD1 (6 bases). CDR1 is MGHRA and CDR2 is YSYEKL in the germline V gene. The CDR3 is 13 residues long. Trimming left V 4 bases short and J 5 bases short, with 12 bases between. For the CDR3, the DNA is TGCGCCAGCAGCCTAGGGGGTCCCAACGAGCAGTACTTC. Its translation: CASSLGGPNEQYF.

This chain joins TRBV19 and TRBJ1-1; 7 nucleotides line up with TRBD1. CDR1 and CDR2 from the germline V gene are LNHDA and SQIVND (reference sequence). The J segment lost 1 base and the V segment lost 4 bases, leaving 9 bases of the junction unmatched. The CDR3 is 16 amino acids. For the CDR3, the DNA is TGTGCCAGTAGTAGCCCACGGACAGGCGGGAACACTGAAGCTTTCTTT. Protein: CASSSPRTGGNTEAFF.

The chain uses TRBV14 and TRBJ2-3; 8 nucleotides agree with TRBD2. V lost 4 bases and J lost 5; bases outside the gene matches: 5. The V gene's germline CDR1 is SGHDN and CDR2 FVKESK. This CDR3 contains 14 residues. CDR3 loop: CASSLAGGGDTQYF. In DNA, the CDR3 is TGTGCCAGCAGCCTGGCGGGAGGTGGAGATACGCAGTATTTT.

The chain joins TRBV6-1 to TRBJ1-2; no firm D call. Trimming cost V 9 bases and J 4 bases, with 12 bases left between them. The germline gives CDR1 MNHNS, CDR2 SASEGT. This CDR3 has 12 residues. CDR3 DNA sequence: TGTGCCAGTCAACGAGGCCCCTATGGCTACACCTTC. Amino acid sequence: CASQRGPYGYTF.

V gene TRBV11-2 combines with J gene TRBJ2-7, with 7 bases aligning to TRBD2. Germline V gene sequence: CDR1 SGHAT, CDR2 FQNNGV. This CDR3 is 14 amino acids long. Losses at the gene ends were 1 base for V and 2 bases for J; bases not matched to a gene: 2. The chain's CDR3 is CASSLAGGTYEQYF. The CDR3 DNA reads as TGTGCCAGCAGCTTAGCGGGAGGAACCTACGAGCAGTACTTC.

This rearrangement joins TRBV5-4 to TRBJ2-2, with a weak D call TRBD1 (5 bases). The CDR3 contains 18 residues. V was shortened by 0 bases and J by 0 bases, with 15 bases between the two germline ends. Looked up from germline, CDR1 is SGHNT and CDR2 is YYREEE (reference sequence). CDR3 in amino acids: CASSLDLVDRSNTGELFF. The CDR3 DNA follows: TGTGCCAGCAGCTTGGATCTGGTTGACAGATCGAACACCGGGGAGCTGTTTTTT.

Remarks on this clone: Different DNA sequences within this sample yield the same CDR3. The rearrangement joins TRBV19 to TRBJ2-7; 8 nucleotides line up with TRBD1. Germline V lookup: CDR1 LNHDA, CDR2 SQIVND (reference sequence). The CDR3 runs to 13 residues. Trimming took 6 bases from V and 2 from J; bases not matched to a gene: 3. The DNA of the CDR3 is TGTGCCAGTAGCCAACAGGGGGCCTACGAGCAGTACTTC. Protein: CASSQQGAYEQYF. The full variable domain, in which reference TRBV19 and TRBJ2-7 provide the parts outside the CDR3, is DGGITQSPKYLFRKEGQNVTLSCEQNLNHDAMYWYRQDPGQGLRLIYYSQIVNDFQKGDIAEGYSVSREKKESFPLTVTSAQKNPTAFYLCASSQQGAYEQYFGPGTRLTVT.

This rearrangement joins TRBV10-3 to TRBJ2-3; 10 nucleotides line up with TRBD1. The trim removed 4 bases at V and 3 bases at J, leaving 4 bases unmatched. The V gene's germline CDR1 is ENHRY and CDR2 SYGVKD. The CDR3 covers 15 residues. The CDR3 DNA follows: TGTGCCATCAGTGCATGGGACAGGGGAACAGATACGCAGTATTTT. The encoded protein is CAISAWDRGTDTQYF.

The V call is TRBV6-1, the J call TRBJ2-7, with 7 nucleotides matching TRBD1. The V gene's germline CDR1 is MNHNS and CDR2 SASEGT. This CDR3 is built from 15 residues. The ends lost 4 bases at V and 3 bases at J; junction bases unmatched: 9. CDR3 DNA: TGTGCCAGCAGTGTAGACAGGGCGCCCATCTACGAGCAGTACTTC. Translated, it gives CASSVDRAPIYEQYF.

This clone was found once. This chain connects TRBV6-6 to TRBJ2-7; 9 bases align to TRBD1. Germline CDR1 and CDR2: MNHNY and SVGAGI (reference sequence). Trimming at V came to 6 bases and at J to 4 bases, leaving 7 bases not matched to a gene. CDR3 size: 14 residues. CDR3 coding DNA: TGTGCCAGCAGGGGCCGGGACAGGGCGTACGAGCAGTACTTC. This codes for CASRGRDRAYEQYF.

The CDR3 here is CASSPYGTAVYNEQFF. The CDR3 bases are TGTGCCAGCAGCCCATACGGGACAGCGGTTTACAATGAGCAGTTCTTC. V is TRBV7-9 and J is TRBJ2-1, with TRBD1 matching over 7 bases. Trimming cost V 5 bases and J 4 bases; bases outside gene matches: 11. The CDR3 is 16 amino acids. Germline assignment: CDR1 SEHNR and CDR2 FQNEAQ (reference sequence).

The CDR3 protein is CASSPIPGVSVTQYF. DNA of the CDR3: TGTGCCAGCAGTCCAATCCCGGGGGTTTCGGTGACCCAGTACTTC. The chain employs TRBV27 and TRBJ2-5, with a weak D call TRBD2 (6 bases). Trimming cost V 5 bases and J 7 bases, with 20 bases left between them. CDR3 length: 15 residues. Germline CDR1 and CDR2: MNHEY and SMNVEV (reference sequence).